This TCR beta chain was sequenced in a study of vaccination and CD4 T cells after COVID-19. Study-level background: Six males and four females, two Hispanic, made up the convalescents. Sampling after COVID took place at a median of around 110 days (range 35 to 161) following diagnosis. As a positive control, some control cultures were given a CEFX pool, while others were given an HIV-1 Nef pool or no peptide.

The Oncomine TCR Beta short-read assay sequenced DNA from cultured CD4+ T cells. TCRdb called the PCR reads again in MiXCR, with one record for every CDR3 protein. The sample shows about 9,100 distinct CDR3 sequences, around 69% of them seen only once. As to treatment: approximately 9-day PBMC culture with coronavirus spike peptide pools or control peptides (ViraFEST assay). For this clonotype: What it binds is unknown.

The TCR sequence derives from a human donor who had recovered from COVID-19. Sequenced: CD4+ T cells from blood, cultured in vitro.

The CDR3 region has the DNA TGCAGTGCTAGACCCCTGGGGGGGGTCCCCTACGAGCAGTACTTC. Translating it yields CSARPLGGVPYEQYF. This chain connects TRBV20-1 to TRBJ2-7; 7 nucleotides match TRBD2. Germline V gives CDR1 DFQATT, CDR2 SNEGSKA (reference sequence). J lost 2 bases, V lost 2 bases, and 9 bases had no gene match. This CDR3 comprises 15 residues.